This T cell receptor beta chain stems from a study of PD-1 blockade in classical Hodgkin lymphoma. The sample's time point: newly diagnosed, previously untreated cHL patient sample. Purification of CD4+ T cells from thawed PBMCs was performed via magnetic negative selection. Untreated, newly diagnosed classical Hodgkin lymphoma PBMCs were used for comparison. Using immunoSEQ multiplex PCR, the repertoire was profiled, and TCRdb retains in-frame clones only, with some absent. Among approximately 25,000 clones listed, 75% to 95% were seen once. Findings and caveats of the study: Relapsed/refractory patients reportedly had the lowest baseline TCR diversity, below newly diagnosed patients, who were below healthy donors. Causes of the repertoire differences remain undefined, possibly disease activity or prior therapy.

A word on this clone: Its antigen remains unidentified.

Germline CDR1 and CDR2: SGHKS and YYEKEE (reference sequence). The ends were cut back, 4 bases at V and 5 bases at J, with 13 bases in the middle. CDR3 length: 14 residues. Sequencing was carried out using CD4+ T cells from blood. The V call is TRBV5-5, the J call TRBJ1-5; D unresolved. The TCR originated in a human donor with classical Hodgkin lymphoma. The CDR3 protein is CASSLHLSHQPQHF. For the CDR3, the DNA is TGTGCCAGCAGCCTCCATTTGTCCCATCAGCCCCAGCATTTT.